The entry below describes one TCR beta chain. What was amplified from RNA transcripts were TCR beta CDR3 regions. A set of HTBI primers served as the primers for a first-round RT-PCR of the TCR CDR3. TCRdb recomputed calls from the multiplex PCR reads with MiXCR, one row per CDR3 protein. The sample has hundreds of thousands of distinct CDR3 sequences; 14% to 15% are singletons. The data belong to a study of T cells in Graves' hyperthyroidism and ophthalmopathy. Ophthalmopathy patients had moderate-to-severe active disease, CAS ≥3, NOSPECS ≥4, and disease duration under 3 months. Uncontrolled infection, other autoimmune disease, pregnancy or lactation disqualified patients from enrolment. PBMCs were sourced from more than 7.5 ml fresh peripheral blood. The CDR3 spans 14 residues. Per the germline V gene, CDR1 is SGHDT and CDR2 is YYEEEE. V dropped 0 bases and J dropped 9 bases, with 14 bases sitting between them.

The sequencing input was blood. This chain links TRBV5-6 with TRBJ2-3; maybe TRBD1 (6 bases). This TCR was sampled from a man aged 18 to 30 with Graves' ophthalmopathy. As DNA, the CDR3 is TGTGCCAGCAGCTTGGACAGGGCAAAAAAAACGCAGTATTTT. Translation: CASSLDRAKKTQYF.